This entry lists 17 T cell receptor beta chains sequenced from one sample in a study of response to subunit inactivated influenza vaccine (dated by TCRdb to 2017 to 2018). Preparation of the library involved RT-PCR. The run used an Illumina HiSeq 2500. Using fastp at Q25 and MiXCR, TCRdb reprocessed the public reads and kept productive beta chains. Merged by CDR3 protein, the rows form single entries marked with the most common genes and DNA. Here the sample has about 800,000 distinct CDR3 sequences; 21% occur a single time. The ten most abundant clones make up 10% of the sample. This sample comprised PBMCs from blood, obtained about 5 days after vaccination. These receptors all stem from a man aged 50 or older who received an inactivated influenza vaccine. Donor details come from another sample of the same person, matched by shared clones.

The CDR3 sequence is CSARISPGMNTEAFF. In DNA form, the CDR3 reads TGCAGTGCTAGGATCAGCCCTGGCATGAACACTGAAGCTTTCTTT. V usage is TRBV20-1 and J usage is TRBJ1-1, with unresolved D. CDR1 and CDR2 from the germline V gene are DFQATT and SNEGSKA (reference sequence). Trimming took off 3 bases at V and 0 bases at J, with 14 bases between the two ends. The CDR3 is 15 residues long.

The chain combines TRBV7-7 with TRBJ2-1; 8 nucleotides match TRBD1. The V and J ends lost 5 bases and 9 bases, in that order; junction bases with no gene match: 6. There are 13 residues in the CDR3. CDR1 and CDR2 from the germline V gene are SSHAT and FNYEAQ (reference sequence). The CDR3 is CASSMDRAGEQFF. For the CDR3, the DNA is TGTGCCAGCAGCATGGACAGGGCGGGTGAGCAGTTCTTC.

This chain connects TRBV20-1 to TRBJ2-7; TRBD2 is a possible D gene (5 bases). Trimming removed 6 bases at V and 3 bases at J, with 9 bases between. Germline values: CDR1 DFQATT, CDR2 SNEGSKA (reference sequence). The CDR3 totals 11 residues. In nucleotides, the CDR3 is TGCAGTGCGGTGAGGGACTACGAGCAGTACTTC. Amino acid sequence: CSAVRDYEQYF.

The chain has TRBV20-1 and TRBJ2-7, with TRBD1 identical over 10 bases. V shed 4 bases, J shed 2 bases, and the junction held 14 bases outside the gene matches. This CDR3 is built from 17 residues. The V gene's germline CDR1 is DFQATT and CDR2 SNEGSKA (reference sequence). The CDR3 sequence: CSANPPLGTGAAYEQYF. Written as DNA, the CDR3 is TGCAGTGCTAACCCCCCTTTAGGGACAGGGGCCGCCTACGAGCAGTACTTC.

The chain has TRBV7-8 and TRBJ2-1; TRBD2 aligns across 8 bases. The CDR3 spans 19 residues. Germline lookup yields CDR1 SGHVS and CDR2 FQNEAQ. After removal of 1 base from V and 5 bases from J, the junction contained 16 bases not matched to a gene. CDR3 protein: CASSLGVLRSSGRNNEQFF. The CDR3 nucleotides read TGTGCCAGCAGCTTAGGTGTCCTCCGGTCTAGCGGGCGAAACAATGAGCAGTTCTTC. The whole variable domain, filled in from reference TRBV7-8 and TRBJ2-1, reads GAGVSQSPRYKVAKRGQDVALRCDPISGHVSLFWYQQALGQGPEFLTYFQNEAQLDKSGLPSDRFFAERPEGSVSTLKIQRTQQEDSAVYLCASSLGVLRSSGRNNEQFFGPGTRLTVL.

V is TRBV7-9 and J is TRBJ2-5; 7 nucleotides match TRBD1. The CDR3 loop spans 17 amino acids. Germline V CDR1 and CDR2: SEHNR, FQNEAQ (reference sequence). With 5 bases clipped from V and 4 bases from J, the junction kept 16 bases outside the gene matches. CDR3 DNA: TGTGCCAGCAGCCAAGACAGGGTAGGCTGGGCAGGAGAGACCCAGTACTTC. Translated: CASSQDRVGWAGETQYF.

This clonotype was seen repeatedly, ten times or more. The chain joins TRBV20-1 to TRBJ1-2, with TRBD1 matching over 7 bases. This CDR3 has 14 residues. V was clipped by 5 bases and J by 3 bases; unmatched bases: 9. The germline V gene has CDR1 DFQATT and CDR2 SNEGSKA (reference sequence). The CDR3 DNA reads TGCAGTGCTCGCATAATAGGGACAGACTATGGCTACACCTTC. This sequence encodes CSARIIGTDYGYTF.

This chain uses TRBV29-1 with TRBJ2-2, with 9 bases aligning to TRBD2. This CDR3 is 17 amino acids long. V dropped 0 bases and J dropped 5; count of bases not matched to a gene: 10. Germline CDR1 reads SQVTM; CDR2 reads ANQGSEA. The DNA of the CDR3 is TGCAGCGTTGAAGATGAGGGGGCGGGAGGGCCAACCGGGGAGCTGTTTTTT. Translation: CSVEDEGAGGPTGELFF.

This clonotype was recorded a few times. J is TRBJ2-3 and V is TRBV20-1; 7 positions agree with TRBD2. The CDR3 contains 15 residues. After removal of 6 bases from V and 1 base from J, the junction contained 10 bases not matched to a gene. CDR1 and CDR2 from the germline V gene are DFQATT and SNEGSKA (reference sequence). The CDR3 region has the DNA TGCAGTGCAGGAGAGCTCACTAGCGGCACAGATACGCAGTATTTT. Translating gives CSAGELTSGTDTQYF.

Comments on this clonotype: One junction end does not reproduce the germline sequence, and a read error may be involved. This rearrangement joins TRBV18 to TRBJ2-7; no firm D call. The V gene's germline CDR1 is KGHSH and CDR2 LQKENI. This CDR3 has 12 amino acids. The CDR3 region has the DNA TGTGCCAGCTCCACCTTAAGGAGCGAGCAGAACTTC. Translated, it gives CASSTLRSEQNF.

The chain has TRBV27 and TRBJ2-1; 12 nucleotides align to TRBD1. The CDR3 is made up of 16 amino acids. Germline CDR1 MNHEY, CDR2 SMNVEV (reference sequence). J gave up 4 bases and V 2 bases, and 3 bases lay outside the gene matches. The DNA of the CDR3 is TGTGCCAGCAGTTTAGGGACAGGGGGCGTGTACAATGAGCAGTTCTTC. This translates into CASSLGTGGVYNEQFF.

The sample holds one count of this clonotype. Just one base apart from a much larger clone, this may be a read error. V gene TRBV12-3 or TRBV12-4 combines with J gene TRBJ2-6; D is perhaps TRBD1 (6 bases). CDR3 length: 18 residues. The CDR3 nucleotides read TGTACCAGCAGTTTAAACAGGGTATGGATGTCTGGGGCCAACGTCCTGACTTTC. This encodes CTSSLNRVWMSGANVLTF.

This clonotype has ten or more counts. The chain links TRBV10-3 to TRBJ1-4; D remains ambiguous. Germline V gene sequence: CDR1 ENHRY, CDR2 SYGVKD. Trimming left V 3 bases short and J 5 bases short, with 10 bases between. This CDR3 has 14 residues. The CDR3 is CAISERGANEKLFF. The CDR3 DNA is TGTGCCATCAGTGAACGGGGAGCCAATGAAAAACTGTTTTTT.

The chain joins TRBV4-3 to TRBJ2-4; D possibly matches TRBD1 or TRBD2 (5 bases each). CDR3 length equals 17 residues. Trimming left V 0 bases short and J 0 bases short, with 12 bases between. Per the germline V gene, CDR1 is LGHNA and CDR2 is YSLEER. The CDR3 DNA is TGCGCCAGCAGCCAAGAGGGACCGCCTTTAGCCAAAAACATTCAGTACTTC. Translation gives CASSQEGPPLAKNIQYF.

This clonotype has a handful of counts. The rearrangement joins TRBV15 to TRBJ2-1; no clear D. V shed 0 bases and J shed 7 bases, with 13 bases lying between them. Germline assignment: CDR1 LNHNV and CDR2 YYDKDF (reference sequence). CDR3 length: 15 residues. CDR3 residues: CATSRDRIAINEQFF. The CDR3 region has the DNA TGTGCCACCAGCAGAGATAGGATTGCTATTAATGAGCAGTTCTTC.

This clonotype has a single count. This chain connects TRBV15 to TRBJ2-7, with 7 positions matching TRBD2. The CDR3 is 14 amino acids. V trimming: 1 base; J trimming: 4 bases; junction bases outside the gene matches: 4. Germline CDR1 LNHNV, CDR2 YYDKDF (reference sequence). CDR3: CATSRAGGGYEQYF. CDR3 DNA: TGTGCCACCAGCAGAGCGGGGGGAGGGTACGAGCAGTACTTC.

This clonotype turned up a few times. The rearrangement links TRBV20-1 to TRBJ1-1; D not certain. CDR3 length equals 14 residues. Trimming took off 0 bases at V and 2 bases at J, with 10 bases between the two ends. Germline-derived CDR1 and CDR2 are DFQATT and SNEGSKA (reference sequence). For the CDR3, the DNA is TGCAGTGCTAGAGATCGGCGGAAAAACACTGAAGCTTTCTTT. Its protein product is CSARDRRKNTEAFF.